This T cell receptor beta chain derives from a study of blood T cell repertoires in COVID-19 (dated by TCRdb to the early 2020s). Regarding the study in general: Samples from collaborators originated in the United States, Italy and Spain and spanned both the acute and convalescent phases of COVID-19. The material from the prospective study consisted of cDNA or gDNA derived from T cells, B-cell-depleted T cells, or PBMCs. Subjects who had been exposed to COVID-19, were actively infected with it, or had recovered from it provided the deeply sampled blood TCRbeta repertoires that made up the dataset. The repertoires were released in a freely available public database meant as a resource for research on the immune response to SARS-CoV-2. Samples came from the ongoing ImmuneRACE study (first 160 participants) plus 1,254 subjects from 6 global collaborators. Sample metadata almost always included a de-identified subject ID, COVID-19 status, age in years and sex. Where HLA class I and class II types were available, the types were taken from metadata supplied by the sample provider, not from assay-based typing. Points the paper makes about the study in general: Clinical and demographic metadata were provided uncurated, with the amount varying by source and participant.

The immunoSEQ Assay, a bias-controlled multiplex PCR, was used to amplify TCRbeta CDR3 regions from genomic DNA. From the authors' description of their analysis: The number of nucleated cells in each sample was estimated from the amplification of reference gene primers within the assay. Sequence reads were collapsed and filtered to measure the absolute abundance of every unique TCRbeta CDR3 rearrangement. For each sample, productive Simpson clonality was calculated as the square root of Simpson's diversity index across productive rearrangements. TCRdb stores this immuneACCESS table with in-frame sequences only. Part of the clones is absent; in the studies checked, under half of the shortfall reflects unresolved V genes, and no reason is known for the rest. The D gene and trimming were derived from the DNA, and the V and J assignments and clone size from that table. The sample profile shows 220,000 or so clones; 70% to 90% of them were found once. Roughly 10% of the sample belongs to the ten largest clones.

V is shortened by 5 bases, J by 8 bases, and the region joining them spans 15 bases. CDR3 length: 13 amino acids, cysteine to phenylalanine. Here the CDR3 DNA is all that survives: 39 bases in frame from base 1. Concerning this clone: What this receptor recognizes is not known. No much larger clone is present one base from it, and per-base qualities are unavailable.

At one collaborating source in Seattle, patients were enrolled during active infection and were followed longitudinally through the course of disease. Whole blood was collected in K2EDTA tubes by collaborating institutions according to the institutions' own protocols. Collaborator samples were shipped for TCRbeta analysis as frozen whole blood, isolated PBMCs, or DNA extracted from either sample type. The sequenced material came from peripheral blood. The chain was built from TRBV12-3 or TRBV12-4 and TRBJ1-2; 5 matching bases give a weak D call of TRBD1. This TCR was sampled from a woman aged 50 to 60 with COVID-19, enrolled during active disease. The CDR3 protein: CASSPDSPAGYTF. The nucleotide sequence reads as follows: TGTGCCAGCAGTCCAGACAGCCCGGCGGGCTACACCTTC.